This TCR beta chain was documented in a study of blood T cell repertoires in COVID-19. As for the study in general: Donors in the United States, Italy and Spain gave samples during acute or convalescent COVID-19. T cells, B-cell-depleted T cells, or PBMCs supplied cDNA or gDNA.

Produced via immunoSEQ multiplex PCR; TCRdb's table is partial and in-frame only. The profile shows over 250,000 clones, approximately 90% of them singletons. Trimming at V came to 3 bases and at J to 8 bases, leaving 6 bases not matched to a gene. CDR3 length equals 15 residues. Germline CDR1 reads SGHTA; CDR2 reads FQGNSA. This TCR came from a woman aged 55-69 years with acute or convalescent COVID-19. Specimen: peripheral blood. The genes are TRBV7-2 and TRBJ2-1, with 11 bases aligning to TRBD1. CDR3 nucleotides: TGTGCCAGCAGCTTTGGGACAGGGGGATACGATGAGCAGTTCTTC. Translated, it gives CASSFGTGGYDEQFF.